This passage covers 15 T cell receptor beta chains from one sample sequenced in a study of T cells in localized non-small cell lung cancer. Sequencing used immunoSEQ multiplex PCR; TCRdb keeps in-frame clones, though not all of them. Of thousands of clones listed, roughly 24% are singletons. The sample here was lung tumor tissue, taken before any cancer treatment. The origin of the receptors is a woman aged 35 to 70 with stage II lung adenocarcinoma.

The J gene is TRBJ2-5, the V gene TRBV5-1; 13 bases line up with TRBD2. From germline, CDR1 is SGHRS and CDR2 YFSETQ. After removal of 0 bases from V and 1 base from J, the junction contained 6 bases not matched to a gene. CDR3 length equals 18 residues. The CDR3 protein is CASSLALTSGRTQETQYF. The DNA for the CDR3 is TGCGCCAGCAGCTTGGCCCTGACTAGCGGGAGGACCCAAGAGACCCAGTACTTC.

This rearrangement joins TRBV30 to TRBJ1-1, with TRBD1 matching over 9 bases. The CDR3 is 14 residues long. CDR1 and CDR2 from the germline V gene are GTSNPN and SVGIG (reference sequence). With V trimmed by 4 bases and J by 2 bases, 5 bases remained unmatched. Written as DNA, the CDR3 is TGTGCCTGGAACTGGGGACAGGGTAACACTGAAGCTTTCTTT. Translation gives CAWNWGQGNTEAFF.

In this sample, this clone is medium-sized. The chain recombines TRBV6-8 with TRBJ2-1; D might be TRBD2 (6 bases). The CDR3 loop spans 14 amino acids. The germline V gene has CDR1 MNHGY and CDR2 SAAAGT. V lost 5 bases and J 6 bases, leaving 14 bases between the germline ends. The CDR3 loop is CASSGGDPGNEQFF. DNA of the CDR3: TGTGCCAGCAGTGGAGGGGATCCAGGCAATGAGCAGTTCTTC.

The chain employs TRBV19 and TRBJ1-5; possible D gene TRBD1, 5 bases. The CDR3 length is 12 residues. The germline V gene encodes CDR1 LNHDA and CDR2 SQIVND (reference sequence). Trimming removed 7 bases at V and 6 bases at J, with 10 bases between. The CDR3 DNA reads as TGTGCCAGTACCCCAGGGTTTCAGCCCCAGCATTTT. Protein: CASTPGFQPQHF.

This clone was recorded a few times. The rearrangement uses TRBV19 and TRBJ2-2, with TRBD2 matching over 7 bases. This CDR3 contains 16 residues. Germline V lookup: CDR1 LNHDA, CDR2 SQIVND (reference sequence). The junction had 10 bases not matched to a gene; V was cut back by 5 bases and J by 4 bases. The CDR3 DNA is TGTGCCAGTAGTCCAGAGGCAGCGGGGAGCACCGGGGAGCTGTTTTTT. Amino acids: CASSPEAAGSTGELFF.

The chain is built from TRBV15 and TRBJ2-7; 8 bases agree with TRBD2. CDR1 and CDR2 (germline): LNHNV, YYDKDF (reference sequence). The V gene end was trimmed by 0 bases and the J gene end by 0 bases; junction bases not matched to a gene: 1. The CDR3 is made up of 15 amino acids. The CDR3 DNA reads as TGTGCCACCAGCAGAGAGCGGGGGGCCTCCTACGAGCAGTACTTC. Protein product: CATSRERGASYEQYF.

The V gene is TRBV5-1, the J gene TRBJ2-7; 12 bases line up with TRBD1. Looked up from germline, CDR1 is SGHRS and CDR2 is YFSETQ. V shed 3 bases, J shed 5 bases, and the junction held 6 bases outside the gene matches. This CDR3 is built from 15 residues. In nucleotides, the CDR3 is TGCGCCAGCAGCTCCGGGACAGGGGGCTTTAACGAGCAGTACTTC. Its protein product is CASSSGTGGFNEQYF.

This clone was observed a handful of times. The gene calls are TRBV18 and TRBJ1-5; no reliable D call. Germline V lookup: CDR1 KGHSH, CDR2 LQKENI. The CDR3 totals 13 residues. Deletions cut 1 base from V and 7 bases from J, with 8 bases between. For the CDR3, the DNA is TGTGCCAGCTCACCACGGGCAGACCAGCCCCAGCATTTT. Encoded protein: CASSPRADQPQHF.

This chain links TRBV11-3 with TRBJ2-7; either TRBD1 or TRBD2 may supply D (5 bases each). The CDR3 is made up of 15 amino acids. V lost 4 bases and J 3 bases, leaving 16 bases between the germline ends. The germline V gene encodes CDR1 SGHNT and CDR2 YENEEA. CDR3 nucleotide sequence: TGTGCCAGCAGCTACAACGCCCAGGGAGTCTACGAGCAGTACTTC. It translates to CASSYNAQGVYEQYF.

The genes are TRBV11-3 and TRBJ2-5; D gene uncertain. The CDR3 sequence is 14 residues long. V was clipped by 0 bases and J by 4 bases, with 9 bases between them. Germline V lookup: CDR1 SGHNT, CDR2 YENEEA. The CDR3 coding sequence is TGTGCCAGCAGCTTAGAGTCGTCAACAGAGACCCAGTACTTC. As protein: CASSLESSTETQYF.

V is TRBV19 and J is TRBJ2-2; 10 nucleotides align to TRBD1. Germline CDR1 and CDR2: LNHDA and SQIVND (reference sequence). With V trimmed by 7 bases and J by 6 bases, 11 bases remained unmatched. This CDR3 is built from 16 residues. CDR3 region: CASKRPDRGLPGELFF. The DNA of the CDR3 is TGTGCCAGTAAGAGGCCCGACAGGGGGCTCCCCGGGGAGCTGTTTTTT.

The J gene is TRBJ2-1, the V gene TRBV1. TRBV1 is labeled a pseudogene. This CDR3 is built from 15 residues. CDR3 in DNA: TGCGCCAGCAGCCAAGCAGCTATGTCCTACAATGAGCAGTTCTTC. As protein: CASSQAAMSYNEQFF.

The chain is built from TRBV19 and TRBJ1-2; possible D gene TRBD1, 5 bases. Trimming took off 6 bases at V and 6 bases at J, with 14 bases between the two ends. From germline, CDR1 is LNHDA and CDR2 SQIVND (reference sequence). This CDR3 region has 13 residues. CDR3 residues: CASSPRQGDGYTF. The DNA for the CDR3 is TGTGCCAGTAGCCCTCGTCAGGGCGATGGCTACACCTTC.

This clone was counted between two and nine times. CDR3 loop: CASSLGLAGGRVETQYF. The CDR3 DNA follows: TGCGCCAGCAGCTTAGGACTAGCGGGGGGGCGTGTGGAGACCCAGTACTTC. The V and J genes are TRBV5-1 and TRBJ2-5; 15 bases match TRBD2. The ends lost 2 bases at V and 5 bases at J; junction bases unmatched: 7. The CDR3 contains 17 residues. CDR1 and CDR2 from the germline V gene are SGHRS and YFSETQ.

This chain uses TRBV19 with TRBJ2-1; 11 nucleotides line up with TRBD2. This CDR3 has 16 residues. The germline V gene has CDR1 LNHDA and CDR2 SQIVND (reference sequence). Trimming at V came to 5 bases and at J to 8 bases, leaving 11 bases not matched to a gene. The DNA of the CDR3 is TGTGCCAGTAGTGCACTAGCGGGGGCCAAAATAGATGAGCAGTTCTTC. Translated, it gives CASSALAGAKIDEQFF.